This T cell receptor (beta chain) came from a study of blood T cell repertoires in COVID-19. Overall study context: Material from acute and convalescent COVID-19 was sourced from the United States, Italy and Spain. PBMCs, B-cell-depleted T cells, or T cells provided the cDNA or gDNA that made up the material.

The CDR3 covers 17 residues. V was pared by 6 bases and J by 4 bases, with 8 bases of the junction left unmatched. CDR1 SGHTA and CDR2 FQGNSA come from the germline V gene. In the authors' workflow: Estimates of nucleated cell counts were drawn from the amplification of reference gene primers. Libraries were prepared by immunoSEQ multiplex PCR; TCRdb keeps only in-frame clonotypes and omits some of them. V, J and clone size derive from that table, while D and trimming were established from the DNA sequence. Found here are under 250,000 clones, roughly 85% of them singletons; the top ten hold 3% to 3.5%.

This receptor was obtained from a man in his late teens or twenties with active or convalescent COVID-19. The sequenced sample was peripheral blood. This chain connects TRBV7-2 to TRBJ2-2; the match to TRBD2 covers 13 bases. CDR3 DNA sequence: TGTGCCAGCAGACCGGGACTAGCGGGACGGGGCACCGGGGAGCTGTTTTTT. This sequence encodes CASRPGLAGRGTGELFF.